This T cell receptor (beta chain) emerged from a study of blood T cells in healthy people across ages. Then a second PCR, running about 7 to 11 cycles, was carried out with a sample-barcoded 5' primer and a J-beta primer mix. Using its own MiXCR run on the 5' RACE reads, TCRdb lists one record per CDR3 protein. This sample has roughly 2 million distinct CDR3 sequences; about 50% occur once, and the top ten carry over 2%. Germline-derived CDR1 and CDR2 are SGHRS and YFSETQ. The V gene lost 7 bases and the J gene lost 5 bases, with 18 bases spanning the gap. There are 14 residues in the CDR3. Peripheral blood, roughly 9.1 milliliters per donor, was collected.

This TCR came from a woman in her 40s in good health. V and J are TRBV5-1 and TRBJ2-5; possibly TRBD1 for D (5 bases). Source material: blood. CDR3 nucleotide sequence: TGCGCCAGCGGCCGGCCAGGGATGGGTGAGACCCAGTACTTC. This encodes CASGRPGMGETQYF.